This T cell receptor (beta chain) was found in a study of post-analysis software for immune sequencing data. Libraries were made from TCR beta cDNA, and they carried unique molecular identifiers. In TCRdb, the PCR reads were re-called with MiXCR into one record per CDR3 protein. The sample carries about 540,000 distinct CDR3 sequences, around a third recorded once. The CDR3 is 11 amino acids. The germline V gene encodes CDR1 LGHDT and CDR2 YNNKEL (reference sequence). Deletions cut 1 base from V and 4 bases from J, with 1 base between. General study results and limits: Five or six TRBV segments were more frequent in patients than controls; TRBV5-6, TRBV5-1 and TRBV20-1 belonged to this group.

There are many counts of this clonotype. Its target is not known. The chain uses TRBV3-1 and TRBJ2-5; no clear D. This sequence was found in a girl under 18 with multiple sclerosis. The material sequenced was blood. CDR3 amino acids: CASSQGETQYF. The CDR3 coding sequence is TGTGCCAGCAGCCAAGGAGAGACCCAGTACTTC.